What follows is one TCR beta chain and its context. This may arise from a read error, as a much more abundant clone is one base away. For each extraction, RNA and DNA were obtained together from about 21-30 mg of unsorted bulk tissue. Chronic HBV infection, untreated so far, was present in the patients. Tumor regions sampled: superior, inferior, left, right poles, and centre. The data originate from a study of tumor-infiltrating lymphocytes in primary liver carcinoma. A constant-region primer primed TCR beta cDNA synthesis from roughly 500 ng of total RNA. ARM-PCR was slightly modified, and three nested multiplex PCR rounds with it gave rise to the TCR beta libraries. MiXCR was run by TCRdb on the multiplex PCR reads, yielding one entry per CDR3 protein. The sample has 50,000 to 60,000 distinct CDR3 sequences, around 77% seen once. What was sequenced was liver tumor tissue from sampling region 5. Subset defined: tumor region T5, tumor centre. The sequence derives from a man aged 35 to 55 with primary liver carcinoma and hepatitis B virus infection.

This CDR3 is CASNPPVNTEAFF. DNA for the CDR3: TGTGCCAGCAACCCCCCGGTGAACACTGAAGCTTTCTTT. The V call is TRBV6-5, the J call TRBJ1-1; D not resolved. V lost 7 bases to trimming and J lost 0 bases, with 9 bases between them. The CDR3 consists of 13 residues. Germline V gene lookup returns CDR1 MNHEY and CDR2 SVGAGI.